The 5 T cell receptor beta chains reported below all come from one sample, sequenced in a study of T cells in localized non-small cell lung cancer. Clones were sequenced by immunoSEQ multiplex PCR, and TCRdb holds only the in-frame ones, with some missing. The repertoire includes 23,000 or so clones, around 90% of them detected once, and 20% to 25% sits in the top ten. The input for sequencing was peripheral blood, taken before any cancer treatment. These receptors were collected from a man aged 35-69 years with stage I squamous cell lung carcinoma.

This CDR3 is CASSSGQGGDTIYF. The DNA for the CDR3 is TGTGCCAGCAGCTCCGGACAGGGCGGGGACACCATATATTTT. The V gene is TRBV5-4, the J gene TRBJ1-3, with TRBD1 identical over 8 bases. V lost 3 bases to trimming and J lost 8 bases; unmatched junction nucleotides: 7. The CDR3 contains 14 residues. Germline CDR1 reads SGHNT; CDR2 reads YYREEE (reference sequence).

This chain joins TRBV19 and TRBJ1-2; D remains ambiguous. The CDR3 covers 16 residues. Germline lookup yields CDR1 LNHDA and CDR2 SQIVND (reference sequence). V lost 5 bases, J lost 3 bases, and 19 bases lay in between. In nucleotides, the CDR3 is TGTGCCAGTAGTGCCTCTACACCCCATGCTCACTATGGCTACACCTTC. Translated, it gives CASSASTPHAHYGYTF.

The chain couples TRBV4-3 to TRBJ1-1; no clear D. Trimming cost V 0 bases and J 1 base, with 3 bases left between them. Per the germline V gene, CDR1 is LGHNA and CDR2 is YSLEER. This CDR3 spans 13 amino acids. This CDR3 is CASSQDRNTEAFF. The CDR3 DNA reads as TGCGCCAGCAGCCAAGACAGGAACACTGAAGCTTTCTTT.

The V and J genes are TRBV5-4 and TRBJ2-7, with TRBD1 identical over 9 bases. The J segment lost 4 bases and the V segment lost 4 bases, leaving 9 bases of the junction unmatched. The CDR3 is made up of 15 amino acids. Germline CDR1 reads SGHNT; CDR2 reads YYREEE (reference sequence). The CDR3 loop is CASSLDRGKLYEQYF. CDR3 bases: TGTGCCAGCAGCCTGGACAGGGGCAAGTTGTACGAGCAGTACTTC.

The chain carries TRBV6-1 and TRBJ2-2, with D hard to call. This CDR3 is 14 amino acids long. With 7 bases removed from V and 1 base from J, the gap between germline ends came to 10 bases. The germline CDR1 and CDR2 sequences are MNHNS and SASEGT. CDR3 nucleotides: TGTGCCAGCACGGTAACGGTGAACACCGGGGAGCTGTTTTTT. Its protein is CASTVTVNTGELFF.